Given below is one T cell receptor (beta chain) in context. Its antigen is undetermined. This entry belongs to a study of long-term antiretroviral therapy in people with HIV. Study results and limitations: The study collected no data on ART adherence, viral resistance or therapy changes. Within the repertoire, clones expanded before ART were dominant at all time points. Subsequent to ART, diversity was augmented yet persisted below that of transplant donor controls.

The run of the v3.0 immunoSEQ assay was at survey level. Method: immunoSEQ multiplex PCR; TCRdb's copy keeps in-frame clones and lacks some. The repertoire has around 18,000 clones, approximately 92% of them found once; the top ten carry around 9.1%. CDR3 length: 13 amino acids. Germline V lookup: CDR1 MNHNY, CDR2 SVGAGI (reference sequence). Between the trimmed V and J ends, which lost 5 bases and 2 bases, there was a span of 8 bases. The rearrangement uses TRBV6-6 and TRBJ2-3; D remains ambiguous. This clonotype originated in a man aged 50 to 60 with HIV. Sequencing used unsorted PBMCs, obtained 4.2 years after starting antiretroviral therapy. The CDR3 DNA follows: TGTGCCAGCAGTCCCCCGGACACAGATACGCAGTATTTT. This encodes CASSPPDTDTQYF.